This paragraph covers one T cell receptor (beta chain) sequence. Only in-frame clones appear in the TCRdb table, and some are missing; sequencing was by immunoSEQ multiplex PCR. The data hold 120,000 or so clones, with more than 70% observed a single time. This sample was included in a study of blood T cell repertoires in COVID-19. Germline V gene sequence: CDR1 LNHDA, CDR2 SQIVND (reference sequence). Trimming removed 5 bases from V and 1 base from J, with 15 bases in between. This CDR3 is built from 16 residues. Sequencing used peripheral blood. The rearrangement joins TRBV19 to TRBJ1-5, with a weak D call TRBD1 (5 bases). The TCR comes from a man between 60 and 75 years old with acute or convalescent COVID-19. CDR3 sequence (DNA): TGTGCCAGTAGTGGCGGGGCCGGGATGAGCAATCAGCCCCAGCATTTT. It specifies CASSGGAGMSNQPQHF. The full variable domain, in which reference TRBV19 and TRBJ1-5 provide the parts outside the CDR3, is DGGITQSPKYLFRKEGQNVTLSCEQNLNHDAMYWYRQDPGQGLRLIYYSQIVNDFQKGDIAEGYSVSREKKESFPLTVTSAQKNPTAFYLCASSGGAGMSNQPQHFGDGTRLSIL.